The clone carrying this T cell receptor beta chain was seen only once. Germline V gives CDR1 SGHVS, CDR2 FQNEAQ. Trimming pared 5 bases from V and 0 bases from J, leaving 10 bases between. This CDR3 contains 14 residues. The data originate from a study of CD8+CD57+ T cells in acquired aplastic anemia. Study-level information: The sorted CD4+ and CD8+ cells yielded an average roughly 3 ug of DNA. Average CD4+ read depth in healthy donors was around 11 million reads.

It was genomic DNA that served as the template for profiling TCR beta VDJ and CDR3. TCRdb called the reads again in MiXCR, with one record for every CDR3 protein. The sample comprises hundreds of thousands of distinct CDR3 sequences, 55% to 70% of which are singletons, and 4% rests with the top ten. The receptor was isolated from a human donor in good health, serving as a control. The V and J genes are TRBV7-8 and TRBJ1-1, with TRBD1 as a possible D gene (5 bases). Material for sequencing was sorted CD4+, CD8+, or CD8+CD57+ T cells (not recorded which) from PBMCs. The CDR3 DNA reads as TGTGCCAGCAGCCCCAGGGTTGTGAACACTGAAGCTTTCTTT. Translated, it gives CASSPRVVNTEAFF.